This is a list of T cell receptor beta chains from one sample in a study of OX40 agonist ivuxolimab in advanced cancers. The data were produced by immunoSEQ multiplex PCR, yet TCRdb's version contains in-frame clones alone and is incomplete. In the table there are fewer than 85,000 clones, roughly 85% of which are singletons. The input for sequencing was CD4+ or CD8+ T cells sorted from blood, taken in a trial of the OX40 agonist ivuxolimab. All receptors derive from an adult with an advanced solid tumor such as melanoma, head and neck, liver or kidney cancer. CDR3s include the opening cysteine and the closing phenylalanine or tryptophan.

CDR3 protein: CATSHPWREVTDTQYF
V gene: TRBV15
J gene: TRBJ2-3

CDR3 protein: CASSPRNSEDTQYF
V gene: TRBV5-1
J gene: TRBJ2-3

CDR3 protein: CASSSSPYEQYF
V gene: TRBV6-5
J gene: TRBJ2-7

CDR3 protein: CASSPGSGNTIYF
V gene: TRBV18
J gene: TRBJ1-3

CDR3 protein: CASSVRRANTDTQYF
V gene: TRBV9
J gene: TRBJ2-3

CDR3 protein: CASSLYLGNTIYF
V gene: TRBV27
J gene: TRBJ1-3

CDR3 protein: CAITNTGELFF
V gene: TRBV10-3
J gene: TRBJ2-2

CDR3 protein: CASSTVRGSDTEAFF
V gene: TRBV18
J gene: TRBJ1-1

CDR3 protein: CASSGGAGNTEAFF
V gene: TRBV7-2
J gene: TRBJ1-1

CDR3 protein: CAISEAPPSWGSGANVLTF
V gene: TRBV10-3
J gene: TRBJ2-6

CDR3 protein: CAISGTAQGGDNEQFF
V gene: TRBV10-3
J gene: TRBJ2-1

CDR3 protein: CASSSGQGLDYGAYGYTF
V gene: TRBV5-1
J gene: TRBJ1-2

CDR3 protein: CASSRQGQYDNEQFF
V gene: TRBV19
J gene: TRBJ2-1

CDR3 protein: CASSLWSEETQYF
V gene: TRBV28
J gene: TRBJ2-5

CDR3 protein: CASVRDFNTDTQYF
V gene: TRBV7-6
J gene: TRBJ2-3

CDR3 protein: CASSDLVEKLFF
V gene: TRBV2
J gene: TRBJ1-4

CDR3 protein: CASSSGLVTSTDTQYF
V gene: TRBV28
J gene: TRBJ2-3

CDR3 protein: CASSFESVQAADTQYF
V gene: TRBV7-9
J gene: TRBJ2-3

CDR3 protein: CASSLYGRTSDEQYF
V gene: TRBV11-2
J gene: .

CDR3 protein: CASTSGRNQPQHF
V gene: TRBV28
J gene: TRBJ1-5

CDR3 protein: CASSHTGPDSPLHF
V gene: TRBV6-6
J gene: TRBJ1-6

CDR3 protein: CATSRTVDNEAFF
V gene: TRBV15
J gene: TRBJ1-1

CDR3 protein: CASTSDRGNTIYF
V gene: TRBV6-5
J gene: TRBJ1-3

CDR3 protein: CASSLSSGSGTDTQYF
V gene: TRBV27
J gene: TRBJ2-3

CDR3 protein: CAWSKDMSYEQYF
V gene: TRBV30
J gene: TRBJ2-7

CDR3 protein: CASRDADNEQFF
V gene: TRBV10-1
J gene: TRBJ2-1

CDR3 protein: CASKVSQANYGYTF
V gene: TRBV19
J gene: TRBJ1-2

CDR3 protein: CASSPTGVGNTIYF
V gene: TRBV13
J gene: TRBJ1-3

CDR3 protein: CASSEGLNQPQHF
V gene: TRBV19
J gene: TRBJ1-5